Shown below are 30 T cell receptor beta chains from a single sample sequenced in a study of blood T cell repertoires in COVID-19. Method: immunoSEQ multiplex PCR; TCRdb's copy keeps in-frame clones and lacks some. The sample contains about 240,000 clones, around 89% of which appear only once. Material for sequencing was PBMCs or T cells enriched from blood (not recorded which). The receptors were gathered from a woman between 25 and 40 years old who had recovered from COVID-19.

This sequence joins TRBV30 and TRBJ2-7; 7 nucleotides align to TRBD1. Trimming removed 2 bases from V and 5 bases from J; junction bases left unmatched: 3. The CDR3 is 12 amino acids. Germline V gene data show CDR1 as GTSNPN and CDR2 as SVGIG (reference sequence). The CDR3 loop reads CAWSLTGNEQYF. The DNA of the CDR3 is TGTGCCTGGAGTCTGACAGGGAACGAGCAGTACTTC.

This chain uses TRBV27 with TRBJ1-1; no clear D gene. This CDR3 has 18 residues. V was trimmed by 2 bases and J by 3 bases, leaving 22 bases between them. Germline assignment: CDR1 MNHEY and CDR2 SMNVEV (reference sequence). The CDR3 nucleotides read TGTGCCAGCAGTTTAAAGTTCAGTAACAGCCGCTTCGACACTGAAGCTTTCTTT. It codes for CASSLKFSNSRFDTEAFF.

The chain joins TRBV9 to TRBJ2-3; D is possibly TRBD1 (5 bases). V was trimmed by 1 base and J by 0 bases, leaving 9 bases between them. The CDR3 totals 15 residues. Germline V gives CDR1 SGDLS, CDR2 YYNGEE. CDR3 coding DNA: TGTGCCAGCAGCGTAACAGGCGGTAGCACAGATACGCAGTATTTT. Amino acid sequence: CASSVTGGSTDTQYF.

The chain is built from TRBV4-3 and TRBJ2-2; no clear D. Trimming removed 0 bases at V and 5 bases at J, with 7 bases between. This CDR3 is built from 14 residues. CDR1 and CDR2 from the germline V gene are LGHNA and YSLEER. CDR3 sequence: CASSQDRITGELFF. In DNA form, the CDR3 reads TGCGCCAGCAGCCAAGATAGAATTACCGGGGAGCTGTTTTTT.

The chain combines TRBV5-1 with TRBJ2-3, with D possibly being TRBD1 (5 bases). Germline V CDR1 and CDR2: SGHRS, YFSETQ. The CDR3 length is 14 residues. The V end was cut by 6 bases, the J end by 1 base, with 12 bases between. CDR3 coding DNA: TGCGCCAGCACCAGGGATGCGGGCACAGATACGCAGTATTTT. This encodes CASTRDAGTDTQYF.

This chain uses TRBV4-3 with TRBJ1-2; possible D gene TRBD1, 5 bases. The germline V gene has CDR1 LGHNA and CDR2 YSLEER. V lost 4 bases and J 3 bases, leaving 18 bases between the germline ends. The CDR3 is 16 amino acids. The CDR3, as DNA: TGCGCCAGCAGCCTAAAAGGGGAGGTTGTGGACTATGGCTACACCTTC. It specifies CASSLKGEVVDYGYTF.

The genes are TRBV18 and TRBJ1-5; D ambiguous. V was cut by 6 bases and J by 0 bases, with 15 bases left in between. Germline CDR1 is KGHSH and CDR2 is LQKENI. The CDR3 runs to 16 residues. The CDR3 loop reads CASSPSVAASNQPQHF. For the CDR3, the DNA is TGTGCCAGCTCCCCATCAGTAGCAGCTAGCAATCAGCCCCAGCATTTT.

This clone was seen once. The chain carries TRBV7-3 and TRBJ1-2; maybe TRBD1 (6 bases). This CDR3 contains 13 residues. CDR1 and CDR2 from the germline V gene are SGHTA and FQGTGA. Trimming took off 3 bases at V and 7 bases at J, with 12 bases between the two ends. The CDR3 coding sequence is TGTGCCAGCAGCTTCGCAGGGGCCTCTGGCTACACCTTC. Protein: CASSFAGASGYTF.

The chain carries TRBV27 and TRBJ1-5, with 8 bases identical to TRBD1. Germline CDR1 reads MNHEY; CDR2 reads SMNVEV (reference sequence). The V segment lost 5 bases and the J segment 4 bases; nucleotides outside the gene matches: 4. This CDR3 is built from 14 residues. CDR3 amino acids: CASSPQGGNQPQHF. CDR3 in DNA: TGTGCCAGCAGTCCACAGGGGGGGAATCAGCCCCAGCATTTT.

In its sample, this clone was seen once. The V and J genes are TRBV5-1 and TRBJ1-5; D possibly corresponds to TRBD1 (5 bases). From germline, CDR1 is SGHRS and CDR2 YFSETQ. This CDR3 has 15 amino acids. V was shortened by 0 bases and J by 0 bases, with 7 bases between the two germline ends. CDR3: CASSLEGSSNQPQHF. The CDR3 nucleotides are TGCGCCAGCAGCTTGGAGGGGTCTAGCAATCAGCCCCAGCATTTT.

The chain uses TRBV7-3 and TRBJ2-1; possible D gene TRBD2, 6 bases. Trimming took 2 bases from V and 4 from J, leaving 12 bases between them. CDR3 size: 15 residues. Looked up from germline, CDR1 is SGHTA and CDR2 is FQGTGA. The DNA for the CDR3 is TGTGCCAGCAGCTTACTGGGGGGATCATACAATGAGCAGTTCTTC. This sequence encodes CASSLLGGSYNEQFF.

The genes are TRBV7-6 and TRBJ2-7, with a weak D call TRBD2 (5 bases). Trimming removed 0 bases from V and 2 bases from J, with 14 bases in between. The CDR3 is made up of 16 amino acids. CDR1 is SGHVS and CDR2 is FNYEAQ in the germline V gene. The CDR3 sequence is CASSLALDFSTYEQYF. CDR3 in DNA: TGTGCCAGCAGCTTAGCGTTGGACTTCTCGACCTACGAGCAGTACTTC.

The chain couples TRBV6-5 to TRBJ2-3, with 9 bases lining up with TRBD2. Germline trimming cut 10 bases from V and 5 bases from J; bases unmatched to any gene: 13. Germline CDR1 is MNHEY and CDR2 is SVGAGI. The CDR3 extends over 15 amino acids. The CDR3 DNA reads as TGTGCCATCACCCAGGCTAGCGGGATTTTAGATACGCAGTATTTT. It is translated as CAITQASGILDTQYF.

This clone was observed once. The chain is built from TRBV5-1 and TRBJ2-1, with 8 positions matching TRBD2. Germline V CDR1 and CDR2: SGHRS, YFSETQ. The CDR3 sequence is 15 residues long. V shed 4 bases and J 6 bases; nucleotides not matched to a gene: 9. The CDR3 loop reads CASSAGTSNRNEQFF. Written as DNA, the CDR3 is TGCGCCAGCAGCGCCGGGACTAGTAATCGCAATGAGCAGTTCTTC.

CDR3 in amino acids: CASSQDLTSGGSYNEQFF. Here the CDR3 DNA reads TGCGCCAGCAGCCAAGACCTTACTAGCGGGGGGTCCTACAATGAGCAGTTCTTC. The chain carries TRBV4-3 and TRBJ2-1; 12 bases agree with TRBD2. The germline V gene encodes CDR1 LGHNA and CDR2 YSLEER. The V segment lost 0 bases and the J segment 1 base; nucleotides outside the gene matches: 4. The CDR3 has 18 amino acids.

V gene TRBV20-1 combines with J gene TRBJ1-2; D unresolved. The germline gives CDR1 DFQATT, CDR2 SNEGSKA (reference sequence). The CDR3 is made up of 11 amino acids. V was clipped by 8 bases and J by 9 bases, with 16 bases between them. DNA of the CDR3: TGCAGTACCGGGAAAGCCGGGAGCTACACCTTC. It encodes CSTGKAGSYTF.

The V and J genes are TRBV7-2 and TRBJ1-1; 8 bases are shared with TRBD1. With V trimmed by 1 base and J by 4 bases, 5 bases remained unmatched. The CDR3 is made up of 15 amino acids. Germline V CDR1 and CDR2: SGHTA, FQGNSA. This chain's CDR3 is CASSLGQGAFTEAFF. In DNA form, the CDR3 reads TGTGCCAGCAGCTTAGGGCAGGGGGCTTTCACTGAAGCTTTCTTT.

The chain has TRBV7-3 and TRBJ2-3; D perhaps matches TRBD2 (6 bases). The germline CDR1 and CDR2 sequences are SGHTA and FQGTGA. The CDR3 has 15 residues. V dropped 5 bases and J dropped 6 bases, with 18 bases sitting between them. CDR3 sequence (DNA): TGTGCCAGCAGCCCCCCGCCGGGAGCCCCCGATACGCAGTATTTT. Its protein is CASSPPPGAPDTQYF.

This chain uses TRBV11-2 with TRBJ2-5, with 10 bases lining up with TRBD2. The trim removed 6 bases at V and 4 bases at J, leaving 8 bases unmatched. The CDR3 runs 15 residues. The V gene's germline CDR1 is SGHAT and CDR2 FQNNGV. CDR3 nucleotide sequence: TGTGCCAGCAGGCTAACTAGCGGGAAGTTAGAGACCCAGTACTTC. Protein sequence: CASRLTSGKLETQYF.

The chain is built from TRBV6-5 and TRBJ1-1, with 8 bases identical to TRBD1. Trimming took 6 bases from V and 4 from J; bases not matched to a gene: 4. The germline gives CDR1 MNHEY, CDR2 SVGAGI. The CDR3 consists of 13 residues. The CDR3 coding sequence is TGTGCCAGCAGGTGGACAGGGAGCACTGAAGCTTTCTTT. Translated: CASRWTGSTEAFF.

This sequence joins TRBV3-1 (or the pseudogene TRBV3-2) and TRBJ2-3; no reliable D call. Trimming stripped 6 bases from V and 2 bases from J, with 9 bases between. This CDR3 spans 13 amino acids. The V gene's germline CDR1 is LGHDT and CDR2 YNNKEL (reference sequence). Written as DNA, the CDR3 is TGTGCCAGCAGTCGAACAGCCACAGATACGCAGTATTTT. This gives the protein CASSRTATDTQYF.

This clone appeared once. The rearrangement joins TRBV25-1 to TRBJ2-7; 9 nucleotides align to TRBD2. Germline V CDR1 and CDR2: MGHDK, SYGVNS. This CDR3 comprises 17 residues. J lost 3 bases, V lost 6 bases, and 15 bases had no gene match. The chain's CDR3 is CASSGHLGTSPLYEQYF. CDR3 DNA sequence: TGTGCCAGCAGCGGCCACCTAGGGACTAGCCCCCTCTACGAGCAGTACTTC.

The rearrangement links TRBV9 to TRBJ2-5; D is possibly TRBD2 (6 bases). Germline V CDR1 and CDR2: SGDLS, YYNGEE. Between the trimmed V and J ends, which lost 4 bases and 4 bases, there was a span of 20 bases. The CDR3 spans 16 residues. For the CDR3, the DNA is TGTGCCAGCAGCAAGGAGGGAGGCCTGAAGGGAGAGACCCAGTACTTC. Translating it yields CASSKEGGLKGETQYF.

The rearrangement uses TRBV28 and TRBJ1-1; perhaps TRBD1 as D (5 bases). In germline, CDR1 is MDHEN, CDR2 SYDVKM. V was pared by 6 bases and J by 2 bases, with 13 bases between. CDR3 length: 14 amino acids. The CDR3 spells CASRIGTVNTEAFF. Here the CDR3 DNA reads TGTGCCAGCAGAATCGGGACTGTTAACACTGAAGCTTTCTTT.

The rearrangement links TRBV20-1 to TRBJ2-2; 10 bases are a match to TRBD2. This CDR3 is built from 15 residues. V dropped 3 bases and J dropped 6; count of bases not matched to a gene: 7. Germline-derived CDR1 and CDR2 are DFQATT and SNEGSKA (reference sequence). CDR3 bases: TGCAGTGCTAGTTCCGCGACTAGCGGGCCCGGGGAGCTGTTTTTT. Its protein product is CSASSATSGPGELFF.

V usage is TRBV9 and J usage is TRBJ1-6, with 7 bases that match TRBD1. This CDR3 contains 15 residues. Germline CDR1 and CDR2: SGDLS and YYNGEE. The V and J ends lost 2 bases and 10 bases, in that order; junction bases with no gene match: 9. CDR3 DNA: TGTGCCAGCAGCGTCTCGACAGGGCAGGACTCACCCCTCCACTTT. This gives the protein CASSVSTGQDSPLHF.

The chain is built from TRBV19 and TRBJ1-1; maybe TRBD1 (5 bases). Germline V gene data show CDR1 as LNHDA and CDR2 as SQIVND (reference sequence). V dropped 1 base and J dropped 4 bases, with 13 bases sitting between them. The length of the CDR3 is 15 residues. CDR3 in DNA: TGTGCCAGTAGTATAGCAGGGTCCCTTCGCACTGAAGCTTTCTTT. Translating it yields CASSIAGSLRTEAFF.

This chain connects TRBV3-1 (or the pseudogene TRBV3-2) to TRBJ1-1, with 7 bases aligning to TRBD1. This CDR3 contains 15 residues. The germline gives CDR1 LGHDT, CDR2 YNNKEL (reference sequence). With 5 bases clipped from V and 4 bases from J, the junction kept 10 bases outside the gene matches. DNA of the CDR3: TGTGCCAGCAGCACGGCTACAGGGGTTTTCACTGAAGCTTTCTTT. This sequence encodes CASSTATGVFTEAFF.

The gene calls are TRBV19 and TRBJ2-2; 14 nucleotides line up with TRBD2. Per the germline V gene, CDR1 is LNHDA and CDR2 is SQIVND (reference sequence). Trimming at V came to 6 bases and at J to 3 bases, leaving 3 bases not matched to a gene. The CDR3 is 16 residues long. This chain's CDR3 is CASSRLAGGDTGELFF. The CDR3 DNA is TGTGCCAGTAGCCGACTAGCGGGAGGGGACACCGGGGAGCTGTTTTTT.

This clone was found a few times. The chain is built from TRBV6-2 or TRBV6-3 and TRBJ1-1; 7 nucleotides align to TRBD1. Germline V CDR1 and CDR2: MNHEY, SVGEGT. The CDR3 is 16 residues long. V lost 2 bases, J lost 5 bases, and 11 bases stayed unmatched. The DNA of the CDR3 is TGTGCCAGCAGTTACGGAAGGGGGCCACCCGGGACTGAAGCTTTCTTT. Protein product: CASSYGRGPPGTEAFF.